This T cell receptor (beta chain) was sequenced for a study of beta chain features in type 1 diabetes. This clone was observed a few times. Trimming cost V 3 bases and J 4 bases, with 12 bases left between them. CDR1 is MDHEN, CDR2 SYDVKM, per germline. This CDR3 contains 14 residues. Expressed TCRB transcripts were sequenced because the entire RNA isolate underwent reverse transcription. Here immunoSEQ multiplex PCR was the method, and the copy in TCRdb shows in-frame clones only, minus some. The top ten clones hold less than 1.5% of a sample with 200,000 to 250,000 clones, approximately 10% of them seen once.

The V call is TRBV28, the J call TRBJ2-5; tentative D call: TRBD2 (6 bases). Sequenced material: central memory CD4+ T cells from blood. The sequence came from a man in his late teens or twenties in good health. This CDR3 reads CASSFRDWGETQYF. CDR3 DNA sequence: TGTGCCAGCAGTTTTCGGGACTGGGGAGAGACCCAGTACTTC.